This paragraph reports one TCR beta chain. The use of a sample-barcoded 5' primer and a J-beta primer mix characterized a second PCR of roughly 6 to 11 cycles. TCRdb fed the 5' RACE reads into MiXCR, producing one record per CDR3 protein. The repertoire holds about 1.8 million distinct CDR3 sequences, with around 50% as singletons. CDR3 length: 16 residues. Germline loops: CDR1 SGHTA, CDR2 FQGNSA. V was shortened by 1 base and J by 3 bases, with 12 bases between the two germline ends. The entry originates in a study of blood T cells in healthy people across ages. Material: blood. The chain couples TRBV7-2 to TRBJ1-4; D call uncertain. The clonotype comes from a middle-aged woman in good health. This chain's CDR3 is CASSLGVGEANEKLFF. The DNA of the CDR3 is TGTGCCAGCAGCTTAGGCGTCGGGGAAGCTAATGAAAAACTGTTTTTT.